This TCR beta chain was captured by sequencing in a study of beta chain features in type 1 diabetes. Expressed TCRB transcripts were sequenced because the entire RNA isolate underwent reverse transcription. Repertoires were generated with immunoSEQ multiplex PCR, while TCRdb's copy carries only in-frame clones and drops some. The sample carries some 410,000 clones, 11% to 15% recorded once. A sort by CD45RO/CCR7/CD25/CD127/CD95/CD27 yielded CD4+ naive, central memory, regulatory and stem cell-like memory cells. Trimming took 5 bases from V and 4 from J; bases not matched to a gene: 2. The CDR3 loop spans 15 amino acids. Germline loops: CDR1 SGHTA, CDR2 FQGNSA.

J is TRBJ2-1 and V is TRBV7-2; TRBD2 aligns across 13 bases. Sequences were obtained from naive CD4+ T cells from blood. This sequence was found in a man aged 25-45 years in good health. The CDR3 nucleotides read TGTGCCAGCAGCGGGACTAGCGGGGATTACAATGAGCAGTTCTTC. Encoded protein: CASSGTSGDYNEQFF.